This T cell receptor beta chain was observed in a study of Ad26.COV2.S vaccination and SARS-CoV-2 variants. Study overall: Intramuscular Ad26.COV2.S at 5x10^10 or 1x10^11 viral particles.

This clone occurred once. Its antigen is currently unknown. Libraries were prepared by immunoSEQ multiplex PCR; TCRdb keeps only in-frame clonotypes and omits some of them. Altogether more than 300,000 clones are present, about nine tenths being singletons, with the ten largest covering approximately 5.9%. The CDR3 sequence is 13 residues long. The ends were cut back, 0 bases at V and 1 base at J, with 4 bases in the middle. Germline CDR1 GTSNPN, CDR2 SVGIG (reference sequence). Points from the study as a whole: Spike-specific TCR breadth in vaccine recipients exceeded that seen in placebo recipients.

Noted treatment: roughly 20 received Ad26.COV2.S at low or high dose, single or two shots; a few received placebo; per-sample allocation not given. The study sampled participants on day 63 after the first vaccine or placebo injection. At a Boston site, the person donating was an adult of 18-55 years. An Ad26 vector expressing Wuhan-strain SARS-CoV-2 spike constituted the vaccine. This clonotype was obtained from a person aged 18-65 years who received the Ad26.COV2.S COVID-19 vaccine or a placebo. Material: peripheral blood, obtained in a trial of Ad26.COV2.S vaccine versus placebo. This chain links TRBV30 with TRBJ1-5, with D uncertain. In nucleotides, the CDR3 is TGTGCCTGGAGTGTACAGAGCAATCAGCCCCAGCATTTT. Protein: CAWSVQSNQPQHF. The full variable domain, rest sourced from reference TRBV30 and TRBJ1-5, is SQTIHQWPATLVQPVGSPLSLECTVEGTSNPNLYWYRQAAGRGLQLLFYSVGIGQISSEVPQNLSASRPQDRQFILSSKKLLLSDSGFYLCAWSVQSNQPQHFGDGTRLSIL.